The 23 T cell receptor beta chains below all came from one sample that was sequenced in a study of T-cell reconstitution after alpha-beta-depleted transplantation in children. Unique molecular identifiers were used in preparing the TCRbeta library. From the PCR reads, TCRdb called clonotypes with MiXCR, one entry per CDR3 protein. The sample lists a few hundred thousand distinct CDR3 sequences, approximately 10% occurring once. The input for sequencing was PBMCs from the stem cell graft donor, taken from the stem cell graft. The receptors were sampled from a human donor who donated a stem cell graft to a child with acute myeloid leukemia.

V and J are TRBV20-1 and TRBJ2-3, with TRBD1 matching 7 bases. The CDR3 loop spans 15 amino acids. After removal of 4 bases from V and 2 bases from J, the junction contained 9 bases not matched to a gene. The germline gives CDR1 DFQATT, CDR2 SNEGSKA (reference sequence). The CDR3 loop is CSATYHGQDTDTQYF. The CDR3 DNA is TGCAGTGCTACCTACCATGGACAGGACACAGATACGCAGTATTTT.

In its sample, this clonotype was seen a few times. CDR3 coding DNA: TGTGCCGCGGGCGAAAGTACAGATACGCAGTATTTT. It specifies CAAGESTDTQYF. This sequence joins TRBV6-4 and TRBJ2-3, with D possibly TRBD2 on 5 matching bases. Germline assignment: CDR1 MRHNA and CDR2 SNTAGT. The CDR3 is 12 amino acids. Trimming stripped 11 bases from V and 3 bases from J, with 12 bases between.

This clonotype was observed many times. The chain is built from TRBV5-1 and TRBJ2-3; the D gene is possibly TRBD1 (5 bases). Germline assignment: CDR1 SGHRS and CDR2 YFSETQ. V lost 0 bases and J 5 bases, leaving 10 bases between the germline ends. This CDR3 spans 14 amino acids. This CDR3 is CASSLAGSQDTQYF. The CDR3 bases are TGCGCCAGCAGCTTGGCAGGGTCCCAAGATACGCAGTATTTT.

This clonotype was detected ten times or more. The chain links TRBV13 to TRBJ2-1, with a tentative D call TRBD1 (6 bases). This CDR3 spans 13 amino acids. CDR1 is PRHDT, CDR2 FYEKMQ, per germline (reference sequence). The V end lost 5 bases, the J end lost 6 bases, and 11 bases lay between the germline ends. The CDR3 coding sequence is TGTGCCAGCAGCCCCCGAGGGGGCAATGAGCAGTTCTTC. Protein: CASSPRGGNEQFF.

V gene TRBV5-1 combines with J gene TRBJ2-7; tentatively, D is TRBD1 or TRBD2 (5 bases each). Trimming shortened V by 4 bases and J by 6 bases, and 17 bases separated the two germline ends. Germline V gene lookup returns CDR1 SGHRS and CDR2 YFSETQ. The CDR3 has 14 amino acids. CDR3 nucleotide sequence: TGCGCCAGCAGCACCTCCGGGACCTCTGGCGAGCAGTACGTC. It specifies CASSTSGTSGEQYV.

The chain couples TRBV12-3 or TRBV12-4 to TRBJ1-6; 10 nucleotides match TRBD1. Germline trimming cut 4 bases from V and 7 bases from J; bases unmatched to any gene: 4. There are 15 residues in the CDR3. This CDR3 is CASSWDRGRNSPLHF. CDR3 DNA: TGTGCCAGCAGTTGGGACAGGGGAAGGAATTCACCCCTCCACTTT.

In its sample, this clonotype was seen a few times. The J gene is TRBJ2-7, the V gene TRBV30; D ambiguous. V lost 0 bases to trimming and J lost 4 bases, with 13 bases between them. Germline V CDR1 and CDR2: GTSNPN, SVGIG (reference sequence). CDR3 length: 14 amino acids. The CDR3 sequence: CAWSVGFLGYEQYF. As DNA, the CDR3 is TGTGCCTGGAGTGTGGGCTTTTTAGGGTACGAGCAGTACTTC.

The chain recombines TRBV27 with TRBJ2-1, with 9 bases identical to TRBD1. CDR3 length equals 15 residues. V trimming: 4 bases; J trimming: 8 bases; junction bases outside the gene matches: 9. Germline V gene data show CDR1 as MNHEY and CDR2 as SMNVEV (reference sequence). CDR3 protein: CASSSPGQGLDEQFF. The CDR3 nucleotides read TGTGCCAGCAGTTCCCCGGGACAGGGTTTAGATGAGCAGTTCTTC.

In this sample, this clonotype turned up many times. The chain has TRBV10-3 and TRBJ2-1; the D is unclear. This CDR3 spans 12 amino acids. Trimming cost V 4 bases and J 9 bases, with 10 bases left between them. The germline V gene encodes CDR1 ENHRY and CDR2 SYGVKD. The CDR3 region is CAISGGQVEQFF. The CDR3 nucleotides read TGTGCCATCAGTGGGGGTCAGGTTGAGCAGTTCTTC.

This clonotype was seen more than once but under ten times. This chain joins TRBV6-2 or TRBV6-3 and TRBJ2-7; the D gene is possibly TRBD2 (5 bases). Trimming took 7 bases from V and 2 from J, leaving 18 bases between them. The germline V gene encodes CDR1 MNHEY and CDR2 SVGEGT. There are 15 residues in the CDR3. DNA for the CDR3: TGTGCCAGCACCGAAAGCGACGGGATCGCCTACGAGCAGTACTTC. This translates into CASTESDGIAYEQYF.

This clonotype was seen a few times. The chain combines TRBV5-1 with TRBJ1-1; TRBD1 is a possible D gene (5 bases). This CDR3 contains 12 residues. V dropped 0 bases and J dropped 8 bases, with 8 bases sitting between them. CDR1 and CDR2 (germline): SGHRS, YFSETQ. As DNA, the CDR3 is TGCGCCAGCAGCTTGGTGGCAGGGGAAGCTTTCTTT. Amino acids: CASSLVAGEAFF.

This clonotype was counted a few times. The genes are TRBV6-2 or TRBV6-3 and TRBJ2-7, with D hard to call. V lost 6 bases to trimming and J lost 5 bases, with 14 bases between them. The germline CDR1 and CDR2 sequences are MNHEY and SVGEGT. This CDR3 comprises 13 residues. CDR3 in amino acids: CASRRNAGNEQYF. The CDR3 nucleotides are TGTGCCAGCAGACGCAACGCAGGAAACGAGCAGTACTTC.

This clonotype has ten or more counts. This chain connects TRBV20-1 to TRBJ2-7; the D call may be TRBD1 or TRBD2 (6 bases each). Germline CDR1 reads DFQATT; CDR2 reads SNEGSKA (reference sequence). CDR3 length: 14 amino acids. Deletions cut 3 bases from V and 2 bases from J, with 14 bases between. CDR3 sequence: CSASVGGTTYEQYF. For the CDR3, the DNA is TGCAGTGCTAGTGTCGGGGGCACGACCTACGAGCAGTACTTC.

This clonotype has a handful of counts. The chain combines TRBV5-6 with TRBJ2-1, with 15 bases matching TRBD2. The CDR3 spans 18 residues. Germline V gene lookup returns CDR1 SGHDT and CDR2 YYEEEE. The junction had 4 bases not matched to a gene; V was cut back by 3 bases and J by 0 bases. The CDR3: CASSSGTSGRSSYNEQFF. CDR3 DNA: TGTGCCAGCAGCTCCGGGACTAGCGGGAGGAGCTCCTACAATGAGCAGTTCTTC.

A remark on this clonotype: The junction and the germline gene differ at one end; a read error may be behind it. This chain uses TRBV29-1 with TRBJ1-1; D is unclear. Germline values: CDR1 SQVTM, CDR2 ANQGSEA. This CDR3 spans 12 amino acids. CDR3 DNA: TGCAGCGTCGCCCTGGGGAGAACTGACGCTTTCTTT. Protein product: CSVALGRTDAFF.

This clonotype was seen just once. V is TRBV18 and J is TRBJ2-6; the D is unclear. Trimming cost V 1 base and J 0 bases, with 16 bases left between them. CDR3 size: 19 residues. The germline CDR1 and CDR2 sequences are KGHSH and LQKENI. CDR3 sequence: CASSPLSAGSNSGANVLTF. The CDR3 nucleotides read TGTGCCAGCTCACCACTTTCGGCAGGATCAAACTCTGGGGCCAACGTCCTGACTTTC.

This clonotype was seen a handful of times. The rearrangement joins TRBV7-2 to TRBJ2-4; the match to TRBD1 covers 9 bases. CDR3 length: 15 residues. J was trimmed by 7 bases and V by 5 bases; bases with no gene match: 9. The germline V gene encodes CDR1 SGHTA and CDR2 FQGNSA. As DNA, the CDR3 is TGTGCCAGCAGCATACAGGGACAGGGAGGGAACATTCAGTACTTC. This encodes CASSIQGQGGNIQYF.

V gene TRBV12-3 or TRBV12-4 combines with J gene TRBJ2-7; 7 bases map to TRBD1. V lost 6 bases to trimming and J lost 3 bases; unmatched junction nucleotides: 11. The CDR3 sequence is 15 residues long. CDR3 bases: TGTGCCAGCAGGCTAGCCGACAGGGTGGGCTACGAGCAGTACTTC. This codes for CASRLADRVGYEQYF.

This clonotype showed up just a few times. CDR3 DNA sequence: TGCGCCAGCAGCTTGGATCCGGGGAACTACAATGAGCAGTTCTTC. Amino acid sequence: CASSLDPGNYNEQFF. The chain links TRBV5-1 to TRBJ2-1, with TRBD2 as a possible D gene (5 bases). This CDR3 has 15 residues. The V end was cut by 0 bases, the J end by 3 bases, with 10 bases between. CDR1 is SGHRS and CDR2 is YFSETQ in the germline V gene.

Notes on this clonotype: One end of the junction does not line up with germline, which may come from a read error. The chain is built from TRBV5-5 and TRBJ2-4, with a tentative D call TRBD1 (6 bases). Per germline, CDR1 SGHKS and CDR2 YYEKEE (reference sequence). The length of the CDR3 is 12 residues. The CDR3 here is CASSLGGRQESF. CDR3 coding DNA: TGTGCCAGCAGCTTGGGTGGGAGACAGGAGAGCTTC.

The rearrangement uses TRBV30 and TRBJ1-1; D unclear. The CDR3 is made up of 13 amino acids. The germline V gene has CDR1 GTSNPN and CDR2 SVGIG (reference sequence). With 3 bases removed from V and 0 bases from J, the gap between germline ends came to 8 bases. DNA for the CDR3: TGTGCCTGGAGCCTACTGTTGAACACTGAAGCTTTCTTT. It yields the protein CAWSLLLNTEAFF.

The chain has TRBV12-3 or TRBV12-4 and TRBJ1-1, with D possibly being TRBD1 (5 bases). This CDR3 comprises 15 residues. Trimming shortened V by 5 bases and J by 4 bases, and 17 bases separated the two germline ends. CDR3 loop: CASSTPRGRGTEAFF. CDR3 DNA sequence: TGTGCCAGCAGTACCCCGCGGGGACGGGGCACTGAAGCTTTCTTT.

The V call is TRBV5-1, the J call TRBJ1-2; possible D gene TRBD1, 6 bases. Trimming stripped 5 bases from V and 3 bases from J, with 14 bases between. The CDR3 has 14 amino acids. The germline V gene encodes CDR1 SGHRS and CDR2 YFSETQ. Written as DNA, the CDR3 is TGCGCCAGCAGGAGGGAGAGGGGGGACTATGGCTACACCTTC. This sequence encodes CASRRERGDYGYTF.